Listed below are T cell receptor beta chains from one sample, sequenced in a study of T cell repertoires in cytomegalovirus infection. These receptors' targets are unknown. Via MiXCR, TCRdb re-called the reads, giving one row per CDR3 protein. The sample lists approximately 770,000 distinct CDR3 sequences, roughly 29% seen once, with around 12% in the top ten. The source material was cultured CD8+ T cells from PBMCs, sampled from culture after CMV antigen stimulation. The receptors shown here come from a human donor in good health (CMV status not recorded). Some clones in this sample may be carry-over from other donors' samples. Both conserved end residues are part of each CDR3. The order of the fields is J gene, D gene, V gene, clone size, CDR3 protein, CDR3 DNA. The D gene is left open where the match is weak. Size is omitted from some rows. Given values are once, few, many or a class for expanded clones.

TRBJ1-1,.,TRBV27,few,CASSLSPGIVPEAFF,TGTGCCAGCAGTTTATCGCCGGGTATAGTCCCTGAAGCTTTCTTT
TRBJ2-1,.,TRBV27,.,CASSFLAVASYNEQFF,TGTGCCAGCAGTTTCCTCGCGGTAGCCTCCTACAATGAGCAGTTCTTC
TRBJ2-1,.,TRBV12-5,few,CASGSGGRGNEQFF,TGTGCTAGTGGCTCGGGGGGTAGGGGGAATGAGCAGTTCTTC
TRBJ2-1,.,TRBV20-1,.,CSARGDSWRYNEQFF,TGCAGTGCTAGGGGGGACTCCTGGCGCTACAATGAGCAGTTCTTC
TRBJ2-5,.,TRBV28,few,CASSLFGGRETQYF,TGTGCCAGCAGTTTATTTGGGGGACGAGAGACCCAGTACTTC
TRBJ1-1,.,TRBV10-3,few,CAILGAADTEAFF,TGTGCCATCCTTGGGGCAGCTGACACTGAAGCTTTCTTT
TRBJ1-1,.,TRBV13,.,CASSDYSSYTEAFF,TGTGCCAGCAGCGACTACTCAAGCTACACTGAAGCTTTCTTT
TRBJ1-1,.,TRBV5-4,few,CASSLGPEGMNTEAFF,TGTGCCAGCAGCTTGGGGCCGGAGGGTATGAACACTGAAGCTTTCTTT
TRBJ1-6,TRBD1,TRBV27,.,CASSFGQVNSPLHF,TGTGCCAGCAGTTTTGGACAGGTCAATTCACCCCTCCACTTT
TRBJ2-1,TRBD2,TRBV7-6,many,CASSLAIGSGAIQFF,TGTGCCAGCAGCTTAGCGATAGGTAGCGGGGCAATTCAGTTCTTC
TRBJ1-5,TRBD1,TRBV12-3/TRBV12-4,few,CASSLDRGISQPQHF,TGTGCCAGCAGTTTAGACAGGGGTATTTCTCAGCCCCAGCATTTT
TRBJ2-2,.,TRBV6-1,few,CASRATRVSRNTGELFF,TGTGCCAGCAGGGCCACAAGGGTATCTAGGAACACCGGGGAGCTGTTTTTT
TRBJ1-4,.,TRBV19,few,CATGRRGEEKLFF,TGTGCCACTGGGAGGAGGGGAGAAGAAAAACTGTTTTTT
TRBJ2-1,TRBD1,TRBV27,.,CASSLGQELYNEQFF,TGTGCCAGCAGTTTAGGACAGGAATTATACAATGAGCAGTTCTTC
TRBJ2-2,TRBD2,TRBV4-1,few,CASSHHEGLATGELFF,TGCGCCAGCAGCCACCATGAAGGACTAGCTACCGGGGAGCTGTTTTTT
TRBJ2-3,.,TRBV6-5,few,CASSYLFADTQYF,TGTGCCAGCAGTTACCTTTTTGCAGATACGCAGTATTTT
TRBJ1-5,.,TRBV4-3,.,CASSHTRDGSNQPQHF,TGCGCCAGCAGCCACACCAGGGACGGTAGCAATCAGCCCCAGCATTTT
TRBJ2-6,.,TRBV2,few,CAIKGILASGANVLTF,TGTGCCATCAAGGGGATTCTCGCCTCTGGGGCCAACGTCCTGACTTTC
TRBJ2-1,.,TRBV29-1,few,CSDLKKDSPENEQFF,TGCAGCGACCTTAAAAAGGACTCGCCGGAGAATGAGCAGTTCTTC
TRBJ2-1,TRBD2,TRBV5-3,.,CASSLDVSGSYNEQFF,TGTGCCAGCAGCTTGGACGTTAGCGGGTCCTACAATGAGCAGTTCTTC
TRBJ2-1,.,TRBV7-9,.,CASSSGAKIRIEQFF,TGTGCCAGCAGCTCAGGGGCCAAAATAAGGATTGAGCAGTTCTTC
TRBJ2-3,.,TRBV4-2,.,CASSQGGGLGDTQYF,TGTGCCAGCAGCCAGGGGGGGGGCCTAGGGGATACGCAGTATTTT
TRBJ2-3,.,TRBV6-2/TRBV6-3,.,CASSYQTGRGLATDTQYF,TGTGCCAGCAGTTACCAGACAGGGCGGGGGCTCGCGACAGATACGCAGTATTTT
TRBJ2-1,.,TRBV11-3,.,CASSSWPGYEQFF,TGTGCCAGCAGCTCCTGGCCCGGGTATGAGCAGTTCTTC
TRBJ2-1,.,TRBV7-7,.,CASSLGLGANEQFF,TGTGCTAGCAGCTTAGGTCTCGGGGCCAATGAGCAGTTCTTC
TRBJ1-1,.,TRBV18,.,CASSPVGDTPEAFF,TGTGCCAGCTCACCAGTCGGGGACACCCCTGAAGCTTTCTTT
TRBJ2-1,TRBD1,TRBV25-1,.,CASSESGTANEQFF,TGTGCCAGCAGTGAATCGGGGACAGCCAATGAGCAGTTCTTC
TRBJ2-1,TRBD2,TRBV9,.,CASSSPTSGEYNEQFF,TGTGCCAGCAGCTCCCCGACTAGCGGGGAATACAATGAGCAGTTCTTC
TRBJ1-1,.,TRBV19,.,CASSPEGHPGSTEAFF,TGTGCCAGTAGTCCCGAAGGGCACCCAGGGTCCACTGAAGCTTTCTTT
TRBJ2-6,.,TRBV12-3/TRBV12-4,.,CASTVGANVLTF,TGTGCCAGCACTGTGGGGGCCAACGTCCTGACTTTC
TRBJ1-1,TRBD1,TRBV12-3/TRBV12-4,.,CASRQGTMNTEAFF,TGTGCCAGCAGACAGGGGACCATGAACACTGAAGCTTTCTTT
TRBJ1-2,TRBD1,TRBV27,.,CASSLNLQDRATPYGYTF,TGTGCCAGCAGTTTAAATCTTCAAGACAGGGCTACCCCATATGGCTACACCTTC
TRBJ1-2,.,TRBV6-6,.,CASSYGPFPPPNYGYTF,TGTGCCAGCAGTTACGGGCCCTTCCCCCCGCCAAACTATGGCTACACCTTC